These 27 T cell receptor beta chains originate from one sample sequenced in a study of T cells in localized non-small cell lung cancer. Clones were sequenced by immunoSEQ multiplex PCR, and TCRdb holds only the in-frame ones, with some missing. The data contain 34,000 or so clones, 93% of them singletons. The source material was peripheral blood, sampled before any cancer treatment. The receptors shown here come from a female donor of 60 years or more with stage I lung adenocarcinoma.

V gene TRBV5-1 combines with J gene TRBJ1-1; no reliable D call. CDR1 is SGHRS and CDR2 is YFSETQ in the germline V gene. CDR3 length equals 15 residues. With 2 bases removed from V and 0 bases from J, the gap between germline ends came to 11 bases. CDR3 sequence reads: CASSFGQLMNTEAFF. Written as DNA, the CDR3 is TGCGCCAGCAGCTTTGGGCAGCTCATGAACACTGAAGCTTTCTTT. The variable domain in full, completed from reference TRBV5-1 and TRBJ1-1, reads KAGVTQTPRYLIKTRGQQVTLSCSPISGHRSVSWYQQTPGQGLQFLFEYFSETQRNKGNFPGRFSGRQFSNSRSEMNVSTLELGDSALYLCASSFGQLMNTEAFFGQGTRLTVV.

CDR3 DNA: TGTGCCAGCAGCCCCCTTAGAATTGTAGCCAAAAACATTCAGTACTTC. This sequence encodes CASSPLRIVAKNIQYF. J is TRBJ2-4 and V is TRBV9; no clear D gene. In germline, CDR1 is SGDLS, CDR2 YYNGEE. V lost 4 bases to trimming and J lost 0 bases, with 14 bases between them. The CDR3 has 16 amino acids.

This chain joins TRBV7-8 and TRBJ1-1; the D is unclear. Germline V CDR1 and CDR2: SGHVS, FQNEAQ. The germline V and J ends were trimmed by 5 bases and 3 bases, with 10 bases remaining between them. CDR3 length: 13 residues. CDR3: CASSPQVHTEAFF. The CDR3 region has the DNA TGTGCCAGCAGCCCCCAGGTCCACACTGAAGCTTTCTTT.

The chain links TRBV4-3 to TRBJ2-5; the D call may be TRBD1 or TRBD2 (6 bases each). Deletions cut 0 bases from V and 5 bases from J, with 13 bases between. The CDR3 totals 15 residues. Germline CDR1 LGHNA, CDR2 YSLEER. The CDR3 DNA is TGCGCCAGCAGCCAAGACCCGGGGGCTTGGGAGACCCAGTACTTC. Amino acids: CASSQDPGAWETQYF.

V gene TRBV30 combines with J gene TRBJ2-5; 9 nucleotides match TRBD2. J was trimmed by 3 bases and V by 2 bases; bases with no gene match: 4. From germline, CDR1 is GTSNPN and CDR2 SVGIG (reference sequence). The CDR3 loop spans 14 amino acids. DNA for the CDR3: TGTGCCTGGAGTTGGACTAGCGCGGAAGAGACCCAGTACTTC. This encodes CAWSWTSAEETQYF.

This chain uses TRBV19 with TRBJ1-1; no definite D call. Germline values: CDR1 LNHDA, CDR2 SQIVND (reference sequence). V was pared by 2 bases and J by 6 bases, with 13 bases between. The CDR3 length is 14 residues. CDR3 protein: CASSITSPWAEAFF. DNA for the CDR3: TGTGCCAGTAGTATAACATCCCCCTGGGCTGAAGCTTTCTTT. The variable domain in full, with the rest retrieved from reference TRBV19 and TRBJ1-1, is DGGITQSPKYLFRKEGQNVTLSCEQNLNHDAMYWYRQDPGQGLRLIYYSQIVNDFQKGDIAEGYSVSREKKESFPLTVTSAQKNPTAFYLCASSITSPWAEAFFGQGTRLTVV.

J is TRBJ2-3 and V is TRBV4-2; 10 nucleotides line up with TRBD2. The CDR3 length is 19 residues. The J segment lost 1 base and the V segment lost 0 bases, leaving 10 bases of the junction unmatched. Per germline, CDR1 LGHNA and CDR2 YNFKEQ. CDR3: CASSQELLTSGIGTDTQYF. In DNA form, the CDR3 reads TGTGCCAGCAGCCAAGAACTCCTAACTAGCGGGATAGGCACAGATACGCAGTATTTT.

The rearrangement joins TRBV7-2 to TRBJ1-2; 10 bases are shared with TRBD1. CDR1 is SGHTA and CDR2 is FQGNSA in the germline V gene. The trim removed 6 bases at V and 6 bases at J, leaving 4 bases unmatched. This CDR3 is built from 13 residues. CDR3 sequence (DNA): TGTGCCAGCAGGCTGACAGGGGGCGATGGCTACACCTTC. Translating gives CASRLTGGDGYTF.

The genes are TRBV5-1 and TRBJ2-5, with TRBD2 as a possible D gene (5 bases). Germline V lookup: CDR1 SGHRS, CDR2 YFSETQ. V dropped 0 bases and J dropped 4 bases, with 10 bases sitting between them. This CDR3 is built from 14 residues. CDR3 in amino acids: CASSLGGPPETQYF. CDR3 DNA sequence: TGCGCCAGCAGCTTGGGAGGGCCCCCAGAGACCCAGTACTTC.

This clone showed up just a few times. The chain employs TRBV10-3 and TRBJ1-1; weak D call: TRBD1 (6 bases). Germline lookup yields CDR1 ENHRY and CDR2 SYGVKD. Trimming cost V 10 bases and J 0 bases, with 12 bases left between them. This CDR3 has 13 amino acids. The CDR3 region has the DNA TGTGCCAGCGGACAGTCCATGAACACTGAAGCTTTCTTT. It codes for CASGQSMNTEAFF.

The chain carries TRBV9 and TRBJ2-3; 9 bases fit TRBD2. Germline values: CDR1 SGDLS, CDR2 YYNGEE. V shed 4 bases and J 0 bases; nucleotides not matched to a gene: 6. The CDR3 runs 16 residues. CDR3 bases: TGTGCCAGCAGCCCAGGACTAGCGTCTAGCACAGATACGCAGTATTTT. Translation: CASSPGLASSTDTQYF.

The chain has TRBV4-2 and TRBJ1-3; no reliable D call. This CDR3 has 14 residues. Germline lookup yields CDR1 LGHNA and CDR2 YNFKEQ. V lost 5 bases, J lost 3 bases, and 11 bases lay in between. The CDR3 region has the DNA TGTGCCAGCAGCTTTCAAGCACTTGGAAACACCATATATTTT. This gives the protein CASSFQALGNTIYF.

The chain links TRBV28 to TRBJ1-5; D unclear. Trimming shortened V by 1 base and J by 2 bases, and 9 bases separated the two germline ends. The germline V gene has CDR1 MDHEN and CDR2 SYDVKM. This CDR3 region has 15 residues. The CDR3 region is CASSLSLQGNQPQHF. The CDR3 DNA reads TGTGCCAGCAGTTTATCTCTCCAGGGCAATCAGCCCCAGCATTTT.

This CDR3 reads CASSQEASGILSYNEQFF. The CDR3 DNA reads TGCGCCAGCAGCCAAGAGGCTAGCGGGATACTTTCCTACAATGAGCAGTTCTTC. V usage is TRBV4-3 and J usage is TRBJ2-1; TRBD2 matches at 9 bases. With 0 bases clipped from V and 1 base from J, the junction kept 7 bases outside the gene matches. This CDR3 is 18 amino acids long. Germline loops: CDR1 LGHNA, CDR2 YSLEER.

This clone has only one observation. The chain uses TRBV7-2 and TRBJ2-2; D not certain. The ends were cut back, 5 bases at V and 5 bases at J, with 6 bases in the middle. The CDR3 contains 12 residues. Germline V CDR1 and CDR2: SGHTA, FQGNSA. The CDR3 coding sequence is TGTGCCAGCAGCCTGAGAACCGGGGAGCTGTTTTTT. Residues: CASSLRTGELFF.

CDR3 nucleotide sequence: TGTGCCAGCAGCCCCTCAGGGGGGGCTGTAAATGAGCAGTTCTTC. Amino acid sequence: CASSPSGGAVNEQFF. This chain uses TRBV28 with TRBJ2-1; D is perhaps TRBD1 or TRBD2 (7 bases each). With 6 bases removed from V and 7 bases from J, the gap between germline ends came to 19 bases. The germline gives CDR1 MDHEN, CDR2 SYDVKM. The CDR3 consists of 15 residues.

This clone was observed a few times. The V and J genes are TRBV9 and TRBJ2-1; D is ambiguous. Germline-derived CDR1 and CDR2 are SGDLS and YYNGEE. The V and J ends lost 0 bases and 0 bases respectively, with 7 bases between them. This CDR3 spans 15 amino acids. CDR3 in DNA: TGTGCCAGCAGCGTAGCTGGGCTCTCCTACAATGAGCAGTTCTTC. It is translated as CASSVAGLSYNEQFF.

This clone has only a few counts. This chain connects TRBV5-4 to TRBJ1-4, with D tentatively TRBD1 (5 bases). Germline CDR1 reads SGHNT; CDR2 reads YYREEE (reference sequence). The germline V and J ends were trimmed by 4 bases and 6 bases, with 16 bases remaining between them. There are 15 residues in the CDR3. The CDR3 nucleotides are TGTGCCAGCAGCACCAACCGGGGGTTAGATGAAAAACTGTTTTTT. This translates into CASSTNRGLDEKLFF.

This chain links TRBV28 with TRBJ1-5; the D gene is possibly TRBD1 (5 bases). The V gene lost 6 bases and the J gene lost 6 bases, with 15 bases spanning the gap. Germline V gives CDR1 MDHEN, CDR2 SYDVKM. The CDR3 is 14 amino acids. CDR3 sequence (DNA): TGTGCCAGCAGGTTGGGGGGGGTGGGTCAGCCCCAGCATTTT. This codes for CASRLGGVGQPQHF.

This clone was detected only once. V usage is TRBV18 and J usage is TRBJ1-1; TRBD1 matches at 9 bases. J was trimmed by 4 bases and V by 9 bases; bases with no gene match: 9. In germline, CDR1 is KGHSH, CDR2 LQKENI. The CDR3 sequence is 14 residues long. CDR3 nucleotides: TGTGCCAGTTCGGGACAGGGATTTACCACTGAAGCTTTCTTT. It encodes CASSGQGFTTEAFF. Full variable domain (outside the CDR3, taken from reference TRBV18 and TRBJ1-1): NAGVMQNPRHLVRRRGQEARLRCSPMKGHSHVYWYRQLPEEGLKFMVYLQKENIIDESGMPKERFSAEFPKEGPSILRIQQVVRGDSAAYFCASSGQGFTTEAFFGQGTRLTVV.

The CDR3 DNA reads TGTGCCAGCAGCTTTAGGGACCGCACCGGGGAGCTGTTTTTT. Protein sequence: CASSFRDRTGELFF. V gene TRBV11-1 combines with J gene TRBJ2-2, with D tentatively TRBD1 or TRBD2 (5 bases each). Trimming removed 3 bases from V and 4 bases from J, with 9 bases in between. CDR3 length: 14 amino acids. CDR1 is SGHAT, CDR2 FQDESV, per germline (reference sequence).

The chain carries TRBV10-2 and TRBJ1-1, with D possibly TRBD1 on 5 matching bases. V lost 6 bases and J 0 bases, leaving 11 bases between the germline ends. The germline CDR1 and CDR2 sequences are WSHSY and SAAADI. The CDR3 covers 14 residues. The CDR3 nucleotides are TGCGCCAGCAGGGGGGGTTTTATGAACACTGAAGCTTTCTTT. Protein sequence: CASRGGFMNTEAFF.

This chain joins TRBV25-1 and TRBJ1-2; D is undetermined. The germline V gene has CDR1 MGHDK and CDR2 SYGVNS. The CDR3 is 14 residues long. V was shortened by 3 bases and J by 3 bases, with 11 bases between the two germline ends. The CDR3 nucleotides read TGTGCCAGCAGTGATAAAGGGATTCACTATGGCTACACCTTC. This translates into CASSDKGIHYGYTF.

This chain joins TRBV30 and TRBJ2-3; D ambiguous. This CDR3 comprises 11 residues. Germline CDR1 is GTSNPN and CDR2 is SVGIG (reference sequence). Trimming pared 5 bases from V and 8 bases from J, leaving 11 bases between. CDR3 region: CAWGFEGTQYF. Here the CDR3 DNA reads TGTGCCTGGGGCTTCGAAGGTACGCAGTATTTT.

The chain recombines TRBV7-6 with TRBJ1-3, with TRBD1 matching over 9 bases. Trimming cost V 0 bases and J 4 bases; bases outside gene matches: 4. The CDR3 is made up of 16 amino acids. Germline values: CDR1 SGHVS, CDR2 FNYEAQ. The CDR3 loop is CASSLAGTGIGNTIYF. CDR3 sequence (DNA): TGTGCCAGCAGCTTAGCTGGGACAGGGATAGGAAACACCATATATTTT.

V is TRBV9 and J is TRBJ2-1; TRBD2 agrees at 12 bases. There are 16 residues in the CDR3. Per the germline V gene, CDR1 is SGDLS and CDR2 is YYNGEE. V lost 0 bases to trimming and J lost 9 bases; unmatched junction nucleotides: 7. The CDR3 sequence is CASSVAPSGGAGEQFF. The CDR3, as DNA: TGTGCCAGCAGCGTAGCTCCTAGCGGGGGGGCTGGTGAGCAGTTCTTC.

The chain is built from TRBV11-1 and TRBJ1-2; TRBD1 matches at 10 bases. Germline V gene sequence: CDR1 SGHAT, CDR2 FQDESV (reference sequence). CDR3 length: 14 amino acids. The V and J ends lost 1 base and 6 bases, in that order; junction bases with no gene match: 2. The CDR3 loop is CASSLEGTGDGYTF. The CDR3 nucleotides are TGTGCCAGCAGCTTAGAGGGGACAGGGGATGGCTACACCTTC.